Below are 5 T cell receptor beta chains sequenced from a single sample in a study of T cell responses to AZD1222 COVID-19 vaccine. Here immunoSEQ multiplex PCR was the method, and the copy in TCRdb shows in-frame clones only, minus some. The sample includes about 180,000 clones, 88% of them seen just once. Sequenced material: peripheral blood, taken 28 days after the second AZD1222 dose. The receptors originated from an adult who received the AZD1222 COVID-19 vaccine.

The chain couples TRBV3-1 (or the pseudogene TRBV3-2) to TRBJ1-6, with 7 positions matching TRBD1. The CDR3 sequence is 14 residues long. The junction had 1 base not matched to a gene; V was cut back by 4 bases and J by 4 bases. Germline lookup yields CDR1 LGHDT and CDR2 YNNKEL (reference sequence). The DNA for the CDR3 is TGTGCCAGCAGCCGGGGACAGTATAATTCACCCCTCCACTTT. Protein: CASSRGQYNSPLHF.

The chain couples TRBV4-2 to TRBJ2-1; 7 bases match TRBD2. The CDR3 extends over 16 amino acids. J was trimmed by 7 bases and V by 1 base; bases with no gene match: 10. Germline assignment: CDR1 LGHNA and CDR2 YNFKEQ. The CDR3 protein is CASSQAGGRAKNEQFF. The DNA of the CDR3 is TGTGCCAGCAGCCAAGCCGGGGGGAGGGCCAAAAATGAGCAGTTCTTC.

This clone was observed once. The CDR3 nucleotides are TGTGCCAGCAGCGTCACCGGGACAGGGATCGACGAGCAGTACTTC. Its protein product is CASSVTGTGIDEQYF. The chain joins TRBV7-8 to TRBJ2-7; 9 bases line up with TRBD1. CDR3 length: 15 residues. With V trimmed by 5 bases and J by 5 bases, 10 bases remained unmatched. The germline V gene has CDR1 SGHVS and CDR2 FQNEAQ.

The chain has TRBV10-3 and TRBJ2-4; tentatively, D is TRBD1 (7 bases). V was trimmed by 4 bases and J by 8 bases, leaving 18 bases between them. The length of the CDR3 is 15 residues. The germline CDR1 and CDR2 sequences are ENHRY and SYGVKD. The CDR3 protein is CAISGVRGDSDIQYF. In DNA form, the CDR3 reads TGTGCCATCAGTGGGGTCAGGGGGGACTCAGACATTCAGTACTTC.

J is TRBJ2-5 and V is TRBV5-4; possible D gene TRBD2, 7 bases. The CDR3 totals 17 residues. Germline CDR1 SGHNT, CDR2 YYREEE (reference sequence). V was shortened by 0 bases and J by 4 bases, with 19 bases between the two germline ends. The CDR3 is CASSLAGGGSWGETQYF. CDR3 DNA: TGTGCCAGCAGCTTGGCCGGGGGCGGGAGTTGGGGAGAGACCCAGTACTTC. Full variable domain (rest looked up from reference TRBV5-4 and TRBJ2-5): ETGVTQSPTHLIKTRGQQVTLRCSSQSGHNTVSWYQQALGQGPQFIFQYYREEENGRGNFPPRFSGLQFPNYSSELNVNALELDDSALYLCASSLAGGGSWGETQYFGPGTRLLVL.